This T cell receptor (beta chain) was sequenced during a study of blood T cell repertoires in COVID-19. Per the authors' pipeline: Estimation of nucleated cell counts was performed using reference gene primer amplification. The method was immunoSEQ multiplex PCR; TCRdb's version includes in-frame clones alone and lacks a portion of them. From that table come the V and J calls and clone size; the DNA was used to work out D and trimming. The profile shows some 63,000 clones, over 75% of them singletons. Looked up from germline, CDR1 is MGHRA and CDR2 is YSYEKL. This CDR3 region has 16 residues. Trimming stripped 0 bases from V and 6 bases from J, with 18 bases between.

The sequenced sample consisted of peripheral blood. The clonotype was recovered from a human donor in a cohort sampled during active COVID-19. V is TRBV4-1 and J is TRBJ2-7; perhaps TRBD2 as D (5 bases). CDR3 sequence (DNA): TGCGCCAGCAGCCAAGAGGGGAGAGGGCGGGTCGCCGAGCAGTACTTC. Amino acids: CASSQEGRGRVAEQYF.